The present TCR beta chain was sequenced within a study of blood T cells in healthy people across ages (dated by TCRdb to the mid-2010s). At the level of the whole study: Template switching captured roughly one uniquely barcoded TCR beta cDNA molecule per two T cells in model experiments. Age-related changes in TCR beta repertoire diversity were measured in the study by deep sequencing normalized with unique cDNA molecular identifiers. The donors were split into four age groups: young (average 16 years), middle-aged (around 37), aged (62) and long-lived (over 80). To avoid experimental bias, donors of different ages were randomly spread across the sequencing lanes. For two donors (one aged 18 to 29 and one aged 80 or older), the study analyzed two additional independent replicas of 1 million unique cDNA reads from the same blood draw.

What the study reported, not specific to this receptor: The CMV infection status of donors was not known, potentially confounding age-related changes in expanded clonotypes. Compared with the aged group, the long-lived group had more naive CD4+ T cells, fewer expanded clones and increased TCR diversity, suggesting age selection. As age increased, observed TCR beta diversity per million T cells dropped in a roughly linear way, and a significant reduction was already evident by age 40. There was a strong correlation between observed TCR beta diversity and the percentage of naive T cells measured by flow cytometry. Bulk unsorted PBMC profiling prevented conclusive comparison of naive and antigen-experienced compartments. Estimates of total diversity from one million sequenced T cells were regarded as lower bounds and underestimates.

Library preparation employed 5' RACE. The run used an Illumina HiSeq 2500. A second PCR of about 7 to 12 cycles was run with a J-beta primer mix and a sample-barcoded 5' primer. Each TCR beta cDNA molecule received a unique molecular identifier from a template-switch 5' adaptor carrying 12 random nucleotides. At least 2.5 million CDR3-containing paired-end reads were obtained from each sample. All of the RNA was converted into first-strand cDNA using the Mint cDNA synthesis kit, with a TRBC-specific oligonucleotide serving as the primer. After uracil-DNA glycosylase treatment, a first 18-cycle PCR used universal primers M1SS and BC2_uni_R on all cDNA. Per the original workflow: For normalization, 1 million high-quality reads, each with a distinct molecular identifier, were randomly selected from each sample. Reads with shared molecular identifiers were discarded instead of being binned into consensus sequences. MiTCR, set to a Q25 quality threshold and the strictest error-elimination algorithm, was used for CDR3 identification, clonotype clustering and error correction. Lower-bound total TCR beta diversity was estimated with a nonparametric unseen species model using Euler transformation. The public reads were quality trimmed at Q25 with fastp and then assembled into clones with MiXCR by TCRdb, keeping productive beta chains. Each entry is one CDR3 protein sequence, shown with its most common DNA and genes. The V and J calls here are based on TCRdb, not the publication. The sample records 790,000 or so distinct CDR3 sequences, around half of which are singletons. 15% to 20% of the sample is in the top ten clones.

Looking up the germline V gene (reference sequence) yields CDR1 DFQATT and CDR2 SNEGSKA. The CDR3 spans 11 residues, from the cysteine through the phenylalanine. The entry retains the CDR3 DNA only, 33 bases that are in frame from base 1. Unmatched junction bases come to 8, with V trimmed by 8 bases and J by 10 bases. Donors were a few dozen systemically healthy Caucasian individuals from Russia aged roughly 6 to 90 years. Each donor gave ten milliliters of peripheral blood, collected into EDTA-treated Vacutainer tubes. Ficoll-Paque density-gradient centrifugation was used to isolate PBMCs, with at least 6.5 million per sample. Total RNA, at least 5.5 micrograms per sample, was extracted from PBMCs with Trizol reagent. Naive CD45RAhigh/CD27high T cell percentages were measured by flow cytometry on a PBMC aliquot from every donor. This clonotype has ten or more counts. What antigen it recognizes has not been identified. No clone much larger than this one lies a single base away; base qualities are absent.

This clonotype was obtained from a man older than 75 in good health. The V gene is TRBV20-1 and the J gene is TRBJ2-3, with 8 junctional bases fitting TRBD2. The sample was blood. The CDR3 region has the sequence CSIIAGGPQYF. The DNA reads as follows: TGCAGTATCATCGCGGGAGGCCCGCAGTATTTT.